This T cell receptor (beta chain) was captured by sequencing in a study of glioma-infiltrating T cells after dendritic cell vaccination. The germline V and J ends were trimmed by 6 bases and 0 bases, with 12 bases remaining between them. The CDR3 has 14 residues. Germline CDR1 is LGHNT and CDR2 is FRNRAP. The primer mix had 60 V beta and 13 J beta primers. This table comes from immunoSEQ multiplex PCR, and its TCRdb copy is limited to in-frame clones, with some not included. This table holds tens of thousands of clones, roughly 85% found once. The V call is TRBV12-5, the J call TRBJ2-7; possibly TRBD1 for D (6 bases). This clonotype was obtained from a human donor with glioblastoma. Sample: blood, taken before dendritic cell vaccination. In DNA, the CDR3 is TGTGCTAGTGGACAGGGCCGGAGCTCCTACGAGCAGTACTTC. This sequence encodes CASGQGRSSYEQYF.